The clone carrying this T cell receptor beta chain has ten or more counts. Its antigen is unidentified. Study findings and constraints: Tumor Tregs overlapped most with tumor, then blood, naive CD4+ cells.

The CDR3 runs 14 residues. With 4 bases removed from V and 3 bases from J, the gap between germline ends came to 10 bases. Each CDR3 protein is one row after TCRdb ran MiXCR on the 5' RACE reads. The sample includes about 46,000 distinct CDR3 sequences, around 26% seen only once; the top ten take 2.1%. The chain recombines TRBV12-3 or TRBV12-4 with TRBJ1-3, with D perhaps matching TRBD1 (6 bases). This sequence originates from a female donor with breast cancer. The sequencing sample was made of naive CD4+ T cells sorted from blood. Regarding subset: naive CD4+ T cells, CD4+CD45RA+CD25-. The CDR3 loop is CASSWGQIGNTIYF. The CDR3 nucleotides read TGTGCCAGCAGTTGGGGGCAGATTGGAAACACCATATATTTT.